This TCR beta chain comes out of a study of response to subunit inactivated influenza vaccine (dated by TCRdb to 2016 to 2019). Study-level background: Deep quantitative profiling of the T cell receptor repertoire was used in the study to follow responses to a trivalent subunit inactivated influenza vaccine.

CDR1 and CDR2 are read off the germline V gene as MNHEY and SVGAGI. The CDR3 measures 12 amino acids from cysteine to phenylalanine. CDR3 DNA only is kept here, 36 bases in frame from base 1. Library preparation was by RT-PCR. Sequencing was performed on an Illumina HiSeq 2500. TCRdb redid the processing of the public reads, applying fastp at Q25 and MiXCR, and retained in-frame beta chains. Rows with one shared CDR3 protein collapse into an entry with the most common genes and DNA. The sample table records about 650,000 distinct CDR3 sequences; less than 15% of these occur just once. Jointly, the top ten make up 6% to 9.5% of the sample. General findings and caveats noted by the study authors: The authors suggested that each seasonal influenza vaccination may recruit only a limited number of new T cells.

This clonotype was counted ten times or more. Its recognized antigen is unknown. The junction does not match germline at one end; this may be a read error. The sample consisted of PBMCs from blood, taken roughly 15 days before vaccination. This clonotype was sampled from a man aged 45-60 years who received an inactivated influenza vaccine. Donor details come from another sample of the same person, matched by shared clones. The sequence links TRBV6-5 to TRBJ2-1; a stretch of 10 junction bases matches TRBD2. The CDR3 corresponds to CASSSSGGAGIF. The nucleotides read TGTGCCAGCTCTTCAAGCGGGGGGGCCGGCATCTTC.